This T cell receptor (beta chain) was sequenced in a study of T cells in Graves' hyperthyroidism and ophthalmopathy. Patients with uncontrolled infections, other autoimmune diseases, pregnancy or lactation were excluded. Thyroid ultrasound and orbital computed tomography, with clinical symptoms and serum thyroxine and TRAb, informed diagnoses. This CDR3 spans 15 amino acids. The junction had 3 bases not matched to a gene; V was cut back by 4 bases and J by 4 bases. CDR1 is SNHLY and CDR2 is FYNNEI in the germline V gene. Amplified TCR beta CDR3 regions derived from RNA transcripts. First-round RT-PCR with HTBI primers amplified the TCR CDR3 region. One entry per CDR3 protein results from TCRdb running MiXCR on the multiplex PCR reads. The sample shows 550,000 to 800,000 distinct CDR3 sequences, 17% of them seen only once.

Source material: blood. This sequence joins TRBV2 and TRBJ2-2; 10 positions agree with TRBD1. This sequence was found in a man aged 50-60 years with Graves' hyperthyroidism. The CDR3 reads CASSGDRGGTGELFF. CDR3 DNA sequence: TGTGCCAGCAGTGGGGACAGGGGTGGCACCGGGGAGCTGTTTTTT. Looking up the rest from reference TRBV2 and TRBJ2-2 gives the full variable domain: EPEVTQTPSHQVTQMGQEVILRCVPISNHLYFYWYRQILGQKVEFLVSFYNNEISEKSEIFDDQFSVERPDGSNFTLKIRSTKLEDSAMYFCASSGDRGGTGELFFGEGSRLTVL.